This T cell receptor (beta chain) was recorded in a study of PD-1 blockade in classical Hodgkin lymphoma. The CDR3 contains 13 residues. V dropped 2 bases and J dropped 10; count of bases not matched to a gene: 4. In germline, CDR1 is SGHDN, CDR2 FVKESK. Sequencing was performed with immunoSEQ multiplex PCR; in TCRdb, only in-frame clones are kept and a portion is missing. The repertoire holds around 26,000 clones, with 80% to 85% as singletons. No patient escaped relapse after autologous stem cell transplantation, and brentuximab vedotin exposure varied. The TCR comes from a human donor with classical Hodgkin lymphoma. This specimen consisted of peripheral blood mononuclear cells (PBMCs), obtained before the second cycle of nivolumab. This chain uses TRBV14 with TRBJ1-1; 10 nucleotides line up with TRBD1. CDR3 loop: CASSQLTGGVAFF. For the CDR3, the DNA is TGTGCCAGCAGCCAACTGACAGGGGGCGTAGCTTTCTTT.